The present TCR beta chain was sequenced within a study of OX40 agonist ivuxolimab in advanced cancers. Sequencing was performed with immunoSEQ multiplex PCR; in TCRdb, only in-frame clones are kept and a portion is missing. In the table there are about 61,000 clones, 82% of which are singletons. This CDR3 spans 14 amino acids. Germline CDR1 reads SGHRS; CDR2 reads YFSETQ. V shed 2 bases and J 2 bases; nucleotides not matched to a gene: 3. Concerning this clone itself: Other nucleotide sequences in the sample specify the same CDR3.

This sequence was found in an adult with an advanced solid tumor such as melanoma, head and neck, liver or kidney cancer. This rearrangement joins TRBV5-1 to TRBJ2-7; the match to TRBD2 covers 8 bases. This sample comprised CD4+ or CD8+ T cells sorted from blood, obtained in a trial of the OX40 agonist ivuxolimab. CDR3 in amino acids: CASSLAGDTYEQYF. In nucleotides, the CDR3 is TGCGCCAGCAGCTTAGCGGGAGATACCTACGAGCAGTACTTC.